A single T cell receptor beta chain is shown here with its context. As yet, its antigen is unknown. The data were obtained in a study of cytomegalovirus exposure and HLA in healthy donors. V was cut by 5 bases and J by 5 bases, with 19 bases left in between. The CDR3 spans 16 residues. Germline CDR1 is MGHRA and CDR2 is YSYEKL. The study drew the donors from its approximately 110-subject validation cohort, separate from the approximately 700-subject first cohort. Study-wide findings and caveats: A few chains linked to CMV were shown in vitro to be specific for CMV antigens. The study recorded 160 or so TCR beta chains that were cytomegalovirus-associated. Many donors carried some public TCRs, although rarity characterized most TCR sequences.

Measured with immunoSEQ multiplex PCR; TCRdb has only the in-frame clones, and not every one. The sample gives 250,000 to 300,000 clones, 80% to 90% of which show up once; more than 0.8% is in the top ten. This chain connects TRBV4-1 to TRBJ2-1, with D perhaps matching TRBD2 (5 bases). Sequencing input: PBMCs. The TCR was taken from a woman aged 18-29 years in good health and CMV-seronegative. CDR3 nucleotide sequence: TGCGCCAGCAGCTTATGGACTCCCCCCACAGACAATGAGCAGTTCTTC. This translates into CASSLWTPPTDNEQFF.